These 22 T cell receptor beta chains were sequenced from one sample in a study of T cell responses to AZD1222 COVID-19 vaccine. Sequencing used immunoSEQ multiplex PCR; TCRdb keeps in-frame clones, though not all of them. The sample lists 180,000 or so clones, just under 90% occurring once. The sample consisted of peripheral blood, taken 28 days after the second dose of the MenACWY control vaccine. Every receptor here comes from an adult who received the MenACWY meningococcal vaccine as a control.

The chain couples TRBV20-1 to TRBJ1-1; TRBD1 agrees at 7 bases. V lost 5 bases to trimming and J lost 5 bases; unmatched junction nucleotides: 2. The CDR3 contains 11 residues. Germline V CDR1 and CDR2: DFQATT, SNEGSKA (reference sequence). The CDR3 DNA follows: TGCAGTGCTCCGGGACAGACTGAAGCTTTCTTT. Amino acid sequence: CSAPGQTEAFF.

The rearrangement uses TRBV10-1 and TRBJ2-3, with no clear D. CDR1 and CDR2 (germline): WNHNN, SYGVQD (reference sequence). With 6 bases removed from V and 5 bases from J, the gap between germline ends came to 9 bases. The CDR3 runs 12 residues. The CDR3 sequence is CASSGRRDTQYF. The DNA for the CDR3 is TGCGCCAGCAGCGGAAGGCGAGATACGCAGTATTTT.

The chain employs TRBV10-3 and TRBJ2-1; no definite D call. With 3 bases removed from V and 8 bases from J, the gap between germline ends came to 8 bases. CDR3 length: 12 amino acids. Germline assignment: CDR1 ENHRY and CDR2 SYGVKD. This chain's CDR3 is CAISDPRHEQFF. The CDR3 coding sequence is TGTGCCATCAGTGATCCCCGTCATGAGCAGTTCTTC.

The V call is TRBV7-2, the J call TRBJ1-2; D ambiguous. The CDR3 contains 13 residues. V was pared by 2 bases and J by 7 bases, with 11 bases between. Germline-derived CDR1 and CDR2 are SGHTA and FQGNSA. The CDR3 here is CASSLKEGVGYTF. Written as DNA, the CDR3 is TGTGCCAGCAGCTTAAAGGAGGGCGTTGGCTACACCTTC.

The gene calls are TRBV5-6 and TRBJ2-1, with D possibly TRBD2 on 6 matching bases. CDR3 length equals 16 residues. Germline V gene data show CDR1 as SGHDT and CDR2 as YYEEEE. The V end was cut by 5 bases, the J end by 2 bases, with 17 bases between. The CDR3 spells CASSFPSAPAYNEQFF. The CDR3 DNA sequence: TGTGCCAGCAGTTTCCCTAGCGCCCCCGCCTACAATGAGCAGTTCTTC.

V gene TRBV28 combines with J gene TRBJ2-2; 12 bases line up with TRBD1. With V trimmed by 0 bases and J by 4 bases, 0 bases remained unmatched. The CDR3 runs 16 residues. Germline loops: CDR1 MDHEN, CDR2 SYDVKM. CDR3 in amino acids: CASSLWGQGATGELFF. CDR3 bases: TGTGCCAGCAGTTTATGGGGACAGGGGGCCACCGGGGAGCTGTTTTTT. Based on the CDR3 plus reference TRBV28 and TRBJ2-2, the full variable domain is DVKVTQSSRYLVKRTGEKVFLECVQDMDHENMFWYRQDPGLGLRLIYFSYDVKMKEKGDIPEGYSVSREKKERFSLILESASTNQTSMYLCASSLWGQGATGELFFGEGSRLTVL.

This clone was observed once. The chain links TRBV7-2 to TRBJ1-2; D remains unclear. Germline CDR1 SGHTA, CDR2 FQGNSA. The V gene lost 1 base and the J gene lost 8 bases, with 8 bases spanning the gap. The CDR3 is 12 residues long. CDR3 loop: CASSLVEGGYTF. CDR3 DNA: TGTGCCAGCAGCTTAGTTGAAGGAGGCTACACCTTC.

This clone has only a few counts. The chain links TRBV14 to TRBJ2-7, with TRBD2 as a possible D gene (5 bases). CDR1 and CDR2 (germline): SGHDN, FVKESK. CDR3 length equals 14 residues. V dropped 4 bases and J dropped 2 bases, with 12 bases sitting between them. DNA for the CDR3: TGTGCCAGCAGCCTCAGGACTTTAGCCTACGAGCAGTACTTC. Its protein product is CASSLRTLAYEQYF.

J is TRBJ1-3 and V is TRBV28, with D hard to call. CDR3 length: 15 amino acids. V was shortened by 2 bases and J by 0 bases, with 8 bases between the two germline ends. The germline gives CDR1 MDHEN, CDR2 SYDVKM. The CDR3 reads CASSLVESSGNTIYF. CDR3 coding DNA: TGTGCCAGCAGTTTAGTGGAGAGCTCTGGAAACACCATATATTTT.

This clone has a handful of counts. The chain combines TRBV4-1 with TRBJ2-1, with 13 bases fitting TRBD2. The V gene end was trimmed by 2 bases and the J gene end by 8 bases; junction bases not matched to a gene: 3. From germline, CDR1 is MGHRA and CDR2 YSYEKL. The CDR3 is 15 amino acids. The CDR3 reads CASSQTSGRVYEQFF. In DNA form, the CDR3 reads TGCGCCAGCAGCCAAACTAGCGGGAGGGTCTATGAGCAGTTCTTC.

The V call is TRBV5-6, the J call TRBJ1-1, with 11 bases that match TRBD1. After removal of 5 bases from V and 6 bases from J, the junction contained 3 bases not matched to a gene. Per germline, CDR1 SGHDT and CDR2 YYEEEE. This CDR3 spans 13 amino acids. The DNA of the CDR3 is TGTGCCAGCAGTGGGACAGGGGGAGCTGAAGCTTTCTTT. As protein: CASSGTGGAEAFF.

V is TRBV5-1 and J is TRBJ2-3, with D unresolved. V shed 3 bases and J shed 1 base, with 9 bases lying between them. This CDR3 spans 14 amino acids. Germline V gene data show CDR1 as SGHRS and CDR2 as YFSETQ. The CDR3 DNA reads TGCGCCAGCAGCTCGACTGCCGGCACAGATACGCAGTATTTT. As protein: CASSSTAGTDTQYF.

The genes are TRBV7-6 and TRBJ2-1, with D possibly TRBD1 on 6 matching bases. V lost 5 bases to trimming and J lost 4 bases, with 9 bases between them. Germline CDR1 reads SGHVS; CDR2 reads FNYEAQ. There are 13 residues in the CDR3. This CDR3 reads CASSPGTYNEQFF. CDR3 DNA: TGTGCCAGCAGCCCCGGGACATACAATGAGCAGTTCTTC.

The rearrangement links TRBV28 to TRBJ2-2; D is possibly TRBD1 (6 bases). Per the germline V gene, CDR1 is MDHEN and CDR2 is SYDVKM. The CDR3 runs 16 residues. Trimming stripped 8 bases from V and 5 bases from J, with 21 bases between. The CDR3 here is CASRIAGVQITGELFF. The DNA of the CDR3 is TGTGCCAGCCGCATTGCAGGGGTCCAGATTACCGGGGAGCTGTTTTTT.

The CDR3: CASSFVGGGNSPLHF. As DNA, the CDR3 is TGTGCCAGCAGTTTCGTGGGAGGTGGTAATTCACCCCTCCACTTT. This rearrangement joins TRBV28 to TRBJ1-6; D is ambiguous. V shed 3 bases and J shed 6 bases, with 12 bases lying between them. Germline V gene data show CDR1 as MDHEN and CDR2 as SYDVKM. The CDR3 has 15 residues.

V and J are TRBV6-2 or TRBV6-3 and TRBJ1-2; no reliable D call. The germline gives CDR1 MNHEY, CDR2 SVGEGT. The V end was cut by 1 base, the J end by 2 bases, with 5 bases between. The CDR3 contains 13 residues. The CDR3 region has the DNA TGTGCCAGCAGTTACTATGGGAACTATGGCTACACCTTC. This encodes CASSYYGNYGYTF.

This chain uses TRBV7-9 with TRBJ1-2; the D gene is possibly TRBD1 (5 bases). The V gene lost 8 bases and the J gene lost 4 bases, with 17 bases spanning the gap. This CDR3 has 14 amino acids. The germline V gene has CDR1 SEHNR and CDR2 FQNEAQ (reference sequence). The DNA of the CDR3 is TGTGCCAGCTTTCCACGGCGGGGCTCCTATGGCTACACCTTC. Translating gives CASFPRRGSYGYTF.

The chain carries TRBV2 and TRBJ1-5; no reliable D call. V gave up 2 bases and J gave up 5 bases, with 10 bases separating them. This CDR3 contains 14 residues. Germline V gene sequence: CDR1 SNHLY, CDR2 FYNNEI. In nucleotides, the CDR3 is TGTGCCAGCAGTGAAACGGCCGTCTATCAGCCCCAGCATTTT. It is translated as CASSETAVYQPQHF. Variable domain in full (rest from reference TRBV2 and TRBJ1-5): EPEVTQTPSHQVTQMGQEVILRCVPISNHLYFYWYRQILGQKVEFLVSFYNNEISEKSEIFDDQFSVERPDGSNFTLKIRSTKLEDSAMYFCASSETAVYQPQHFGDGTRLSIL.

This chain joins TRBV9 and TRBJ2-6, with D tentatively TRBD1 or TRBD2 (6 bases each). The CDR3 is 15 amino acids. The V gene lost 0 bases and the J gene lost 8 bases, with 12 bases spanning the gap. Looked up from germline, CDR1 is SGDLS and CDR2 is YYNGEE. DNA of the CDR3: TGTGCCAGCAGCGTAGTTCCGGGGGCCCCCAACGTCCTGACTTTC. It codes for CASSVVPGAPNVLTF.

CDR3 coding DNA: TGTGCCAGCCACGCAAGCGAGGGGAACACTGAAGCTTTCTTT. It translates to CASHASEGNTEAFF. The rearrangement links TRBV18 to TRBJ1-1, with unresolved D. V was trimmed by 8 bases and J by 1 base, leaving 14 bases between them. Germline V gene sequence: CDR1 KGHSH, CDR2 LQKENI. CDR3 length: 14 amino acids.

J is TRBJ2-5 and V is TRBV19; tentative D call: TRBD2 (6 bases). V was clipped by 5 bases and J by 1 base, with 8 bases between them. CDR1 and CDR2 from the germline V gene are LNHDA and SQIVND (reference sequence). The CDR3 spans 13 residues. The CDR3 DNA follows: TGTGCCAGTAGTGAGGGACTCCAAGAGACCCAGTACTTC. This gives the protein CASSEGLQETQYF.

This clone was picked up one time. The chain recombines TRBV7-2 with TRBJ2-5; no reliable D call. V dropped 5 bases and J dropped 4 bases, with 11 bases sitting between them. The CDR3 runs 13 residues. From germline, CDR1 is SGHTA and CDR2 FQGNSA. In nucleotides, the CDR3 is TGTGCCAGCAGCCCATCCACGGGAGAGACCCAGTACTTC. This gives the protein CASSPSTGETQYF. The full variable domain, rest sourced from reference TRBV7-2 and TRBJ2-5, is GAGVSQSPSNKVTEKGKDVELRCDPISGHTALYWYRQSLGQGLEFLIYFQGNSAPDKSGLPSDRFSAERTGGSVSTLTIQRTQQEDSAVYLCASSPSTGETQYFGPGTRLLVL.